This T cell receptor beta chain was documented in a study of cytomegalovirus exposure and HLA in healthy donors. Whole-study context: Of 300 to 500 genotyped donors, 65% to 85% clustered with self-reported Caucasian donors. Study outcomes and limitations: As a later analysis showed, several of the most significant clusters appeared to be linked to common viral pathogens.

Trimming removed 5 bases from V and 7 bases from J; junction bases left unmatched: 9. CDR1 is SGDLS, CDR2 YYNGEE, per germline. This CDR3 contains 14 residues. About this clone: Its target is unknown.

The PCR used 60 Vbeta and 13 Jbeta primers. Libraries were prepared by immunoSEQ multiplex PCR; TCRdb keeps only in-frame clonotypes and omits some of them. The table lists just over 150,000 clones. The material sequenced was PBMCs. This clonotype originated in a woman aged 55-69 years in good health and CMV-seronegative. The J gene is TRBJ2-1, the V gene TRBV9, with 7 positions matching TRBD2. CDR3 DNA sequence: TGTGCCAGCAGTGGAGGGTTGGGAGGGAATGAGCAGTTCTTC. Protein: CASSGGLGGNEQFF.